These T cell receptor beta chains were read from a single sample in a study of molecular identifiers for immune sequencing clone quantification. TCRdb used MiXCR to reprocess the PCR reads, holding one entry per CDR3 protein. The repertoire holds 85,000 to 120,000 distinct CDR3 sequences, with less than 35% as singletons. The sample taken for sequencing was naive CD8+ T cells from blood, with Jurkat cell RNA spiked in. The receptors were sampled from a human donor in good health. Some libraries in this study had Jurkat cell RNA spiked in. Both conserved end residues are part of each CDR3. Clone size, where shown, is once, few, many, or a class for clones that have expanded.

J gene,V gene,clone size,CDR3 protein
TRBJ2-1,TRBV29-1,NA,CSVEASSGRWDEQFF
TRBJ2-1,TRBV12-3/TRBV12-4,NA,CASSLGSEQFF
TRBJ2-7,TRBV15,NA,CATSRVSGDEQYF
TRBJ2-5,TRBV25-1,once,CASSESPAMYQEPQYF
NA,TRBV10-2,NA,CASGLAPTYEQFF
TRBJ2-2,TRBV6-2/TRBV6-3,NA,CASSYSLRVDGELFF
TRBJ2-1,TRBV9,NA,CASSPTLAGGYNEQVF
TRBJ2-5,TRBV4-1,NA,CASSQVFLIETQYF
TRBJ2-7,TRBV19,NA,CASSIGGGVGYEQYF
TRBJ2-2,TRBV4-3,NA,CASSLNAGELFF
TRBJ1-2,TRBV2,few,CASSEASKYGYTF
TRBJ2-7,TRBV6-1,few,CASSRDRYYEQYF
TRBJ1-5,TRBV9,NA,CASSEGTDLVGNQPQHF
TRBJ1-5,TRBV28,NA,CASRHNGNQHQHF
TRBJ2-1,TRBV9,NA,CASRPPDYKNEQFF
TRBJ2-2,TRBV29-1,few,CSVGQANTGELFF
TRBJ1-5,TRBV6-5,many,CASSYSKGGPQHF
TRBJ2-3,TRBV27,few,CASSLSARGGKDTQYF
TRBJ2-3,TRBV11-3,few,CASSDNLGHTDTQYF
TRBJ1-1,TRBV7-9,few,CASIPPGNTEAFF
TRBJ2-5,TRBV28,few,CASSRLLTQETQYF
TRBJ1-2,TRBV13,NA,CASSFGRQGGFNYGYTF
TRBJ1-1,TRBV14,many,CASSQDARGGAFF
TRBJ2-4,TRBV18,NA,CASSPGTLDRKNIQYF
TRBJ2-1,TRBV4-3,few,CASSQALAILAEQFF